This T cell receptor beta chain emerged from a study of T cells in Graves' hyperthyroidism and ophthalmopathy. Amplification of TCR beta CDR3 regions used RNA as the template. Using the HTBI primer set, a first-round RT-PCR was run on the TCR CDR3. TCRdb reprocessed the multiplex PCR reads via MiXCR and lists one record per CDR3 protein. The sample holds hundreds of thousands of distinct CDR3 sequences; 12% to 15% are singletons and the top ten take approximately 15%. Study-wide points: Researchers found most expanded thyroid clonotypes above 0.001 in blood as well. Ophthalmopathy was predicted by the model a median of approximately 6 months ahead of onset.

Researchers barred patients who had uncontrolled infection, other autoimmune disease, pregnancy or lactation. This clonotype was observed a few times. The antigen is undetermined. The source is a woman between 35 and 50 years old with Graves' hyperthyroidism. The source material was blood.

CDR3 sequence: CASSQVIGLGGYEQYF. The DNA of the CDR3 is TGCGCCAGCAGCCAAGTCATCGGGCTGGGTGGTTACGAGCAGTACTTC. The chain links TRBV4-1 to TRBJ2-7; D not certain. CDR3 length equals 16 residues. V was cut by 1 base and J by 4 bases, with 17 bases left in between. Germline CDR1 and CDR2: MGHRA and YSYEKL.